These T cell receptor beta chains were read from a single sample in a study of blood T cell repertoires in COVID-19. The protocol was immunoSEQ multiplex PCR, while the TCRdb copy is restricted to in-frame clones and leaves out a portion. Of under 170,000 clones listed, approximately 84% are singletons. The source material was peripheral blood. Receptor source: a man aged 65 to 85 with acute or convalescent COVID-19. Both conserved end residues are part of each CDR3. Fields, in order: V gene, J gene, clone size, D gene, CDR3 protein, CDR3 DNA. D genes are given only for firm matches. Some rows mark clone size as missing; the rest say once, few, many or name a class of expanded clone.

V: TRBV28
J: TRBJ1-3
size: -
D: -
CDR3: CASSLMRVGNTIYF
DNA: TGTGCCAGCAGTTTAATGAGGGTTGGAAACACCATATATTTT

V: TRBV29-1
J: TRBJ1-2
size: -
D: -
CDR3: CSVPGDTNYGYTF
DNA: TGCAGCGTCCCCGGGGACACTAACTATGGCTACACCTTC

V: TRBV3-1/TRBV3-2
J: TRBJ2-2
size: -
D: TRBD1
CDR3: CASSHKVTLTGLGAGELFF
DNA: TGTGCCAGCAGCCACAAGGTCACCCTGACAGGGTTGGGGGCCGGGGAGCTGTTTTTT

V: TRBV9
J: TRBJ2-2
size: -
D: TRBD1
CDR3: CASSDDRARDTGELFF
DNA: TGTGCCAGCAGCGACGACAGGGCCCGAGACACCGGGGAGCTGTTTTTT

V: TRBV30
J: TRBJ1-1
size: -
D: -
CDR3: CAWGGSNTEAFF
DNA: TGTGCCTGGGGGGGGTCGAACACTGAAGCTTTCTTT

V: TRBV18
J: TRBJ2-7
size: -
D: -
CDR3: CASSPGTAAYEQYF
DNA: TGTGCCAGCTCACCCGGGACTGCGGCCTACGAGCAGTACTTC

V: TRBV19
J: TRBJ1-1
size: -
D: TRBD1
CDR3: CASSDRASNTEAFF
DNA: TGTGCCAGTAGCGACAGGGCCTCGAACACTGAAGCTTTCTTT

V: TRBV10-1
J: TRBJ2-1
size: -
D: -
CDR3: CASSNDVGQGRNEQFF
DNA: TGCGCCAGCAGTAACGACGTTGGGCAGGGGCGCAATGAGCAGTTCTTC

V: TRBV4-1
J: TRBJ2-2
size: -
D: -
CDR3: CASSRGQGFTGELFF
DNA: TGCGCCAGCAGCCGAGGGCAAGGTTTCACCGGGGAGCTGTTTTTT

V: TRBV20-1
J: TRBJ2-5
size: -
D: -
CDR3: CSAGKGETQYF
DNA: TGCAGTGCTGGAAAGGGGGAGACCCAGTACTTC

V: TRBV5-1
J: TRBJ1-3
size: -
D: -
CDR3: CASSFERSSGNTIYF
DNA: TGCGCCAGCAGCTTTGAACGGTCCTCTGGAAACACCATATATTTT

V: TRBV28
J: TRBJ1-6
size: -
D: -
CDR3: CASSSASGLYNSPLHF
DNA: TGTGCCAGCAGTTCGGCCTCGGGACTCTATAATTCACCCCTCCACTTT

V: TRBV5-1
J: TRBJ2-5
size: -
D: -
CDR3: CASSSPGTQYF
DNA: TGCGCCAGCAGCTCCCCAGGTACCCAGTACTTC

V: TRBV19
J: TRBJ2-7
size: -
D: TRBD1
CDR3: CASMDRGDEQYF
DNA: TGTGCCAGTATGGACAGGGGAGACGAGCAGTACTTC

V: TRBV5-1
J: TRBJ1-4
size: -
D: -
CDR3: CASKQGSATNEKLFF
DNA: TGCGCCAGCAAACAGGGAAGTGCGACTAATGAAAAACTGTTTTTT

V: TRBV2
J: TRBJ2-3
size: -
D: TRBD2
CDR3: CASRGGVAGFHSSTDTQYF
DNA: TGTGCCAGCAGGGGAGGGGTAGCGGGGTTCCACTCTAGCACAGATACGCAGTATTTT

V: TRBV3-1/TRBV3-2
J: TRBJ2-5
size: -
D: TRBD2
CDR3: CASSFPGTSGEETQYF
DNA: TGTGCCAGCAGCTTCCCTGGGACTAGCGGGGAAGAGACCCAGTACTTC

V: TRBV5-6
J: TRBJ2-4
size: -
D: -
CDR3: CASSFSGAKNIQYF
DNA: TGTGCCAGCAGCTTCTCGGGGGCCAAAAACATTCAGTACTTC

V: TRBV19
J: TRBJ2-7
size: -
D: -
CDR3: CASSYRDVGYEQYF
DNA: TGTGCCAGTAGCTACAGGGATGTAGGCTACGAGCAGTACTTC

V: TRBV2
J: TRBJ1-3
size: -
D: TRBD1
CDR3: CASSEVAGQTSPGNTIYF
DNA: TGTGCCAGCAGTGAAGTAGCGGGACAGACTTCCCCTGGAAACACCATATATTTT

V: TRBV11-2
J: TRBJ2-1
size: -
D: -
CDR3: CASRFRDNNEQFF
DNA: TGTGCCAGCAGGTTCCGGGACAACAATGAGCAGTTCTTC

V: TRBV19
J: TRBJ2-1
size: -
D: TRBD2
CDR3: CASSITSGGQFYNEQFF
DNA: TGTGCCAGTAGTATTACTAGCGGGGGTCAATTCTACAATGAGCAGTTCTTC

V: TRBV7-2
J: TRBJ1-4
size: -
D: TRBD1
CDR3: CASSPGTGGFEKLFF
DNA: TGTGCCAGCAGCCCCGGGACAGGGGGGTTTGAAAAACTGTTTTTT

V: TRBV6-6
J: TRBJ1-1
size: -
D: -
CDR3: CASSPYSREMNTEAFF
DNA: TGTGCCAGCAGTCCATACAGTCGAGAAATGAACACTGAAGCTTTCTTT

V: TRBV9
J: TRBJ1-2
size: -
D: -
CDR3: CASSVDSGVGGYTF
DNA: TGTGCCAGCAGCGTAGATTCAGGGGTTGGTGGCTACACCTTC

V: TRBV7-2
J: TRBJ1-4
size: -
D: -
CDR3: CASSLNWGQGELFF
DNA: TGTGCCAGCAGCTTAAACTGGGGGCAAGGGGAACTGTTTTTT

V: TRBV6-5
J: TRBJ1-5
size: -
D: -
CDR3: CASSTRGSNNQPQHF
DNA: TGTGCCAGCAGTACGCGAGGGAGCAACAATCAGCCCCAGCATTTT

V: TRBV9
J: TRBJ2-2
size: few
D: TRBD1
CDR3: CASSVALQGARTGELFF
DNA: TGTGCCAGCAGCGTAGCTTTACAGGGGGCTCGGACCGGGGAGCTGTTTTTT

V: TRBV5-1
J: TRBJ1-1
size: -
D: TRBD1
CDR3: CASAPGQGAIDTEAFF
DNA: TGCGCCAGCGCACCCGGCCAGGGGGCTATTGACACTGAAGCTTTCTTT

V: TRBV19
J: TRBJ1-2
size: -
D: -
CDR3: CASSPGGGVYGYTF
DNA: TGTGCCAGTTCCCCGGGGGGGGGCGTCTATGGCTACACCTTC

V: TRBV7-8
J: TRBJ2-5
size: -
D: -
CDR3: CASSLLRGRGNGETQYF
DNA: TGTGCCAGCAGCTTGCTCCGTGGAAGGGGCAATGGAGAGACCCAGTACTTC

V: TRBV3-1/TRBV3-2
J: TRBJ1-4
size: -
D: -
CDR3: CASSHKRSMTEIGEKLFF
DNA: TGTGCCAGCAGCCATAAGAGGAGTATGACCGAAATAGGTGAAAAACTGTTTTTT

V: TRBV2
J: TRBJ2-3
size: -
D: -
CDR3: CASGLTATRGGTGSTDTQYF
DNA: TGTGCCAGCGGTTTAACGGCGACCCGGGGCGGGACCGGATCCACAGATACGCAGTATTTT

V: TRBV3-1/TRBV3-2
J: TRBJ2-7
size: -
D: TRBD1
CDR3: CASSPTSDRGSYEQYF
DNA: TGTGCCAGCAGCCCGACTTCGGACAGGGGCTCCTACGAGCAGTACTTC

V: TRBV5-1
J: TRBJ2-5
size: -
D: TRBD1
CDR3: CASSSSTGVAETQYF
DNA: TGCGCCAGCAGCTCCTCAACAGGGGTGGCAGAGACCCAGTACTTC

V: TRBV6-5
J: TRBJ1-4
size: -
D: -
CDR3: CASRGAQGGGEKLFF
DNA: TGTGCCAGCAGGGGTGCGCAGGGAGGCGGTGAAAAACTGTTTTTT

V: TRBV7-9
J: TRBJ2-7
size: -
D: TRBD2
CDR3: CASSWVGLAGGYEQYF
DNA: TGTGCCAGCAGCTGGGTGGGACTAGCGGGGGGCTACGAGCAGTACTTC

V: TRBV7-8
J: TRBJ2-5
size: -
D: TRBD2
CDR3: CASSSGGLAQETQYF
DNA: TGTGCCAGCAGCTCCGGGGGGTTGGCCCAAGAGACCCAGTACTTC

V: TRBV6-2/TRBV6-3
J: TRBJ2-3
size: -
D: TRBD2
CDR3: CASSYSGGYTRNTDTQYF
DNA: TGTGCCAGCAGTTACTCGGGAGGGTATACGCGAAACACAGATACGCAGTATTTT

V: TRBV21-1
J: TRBJ2-7
size: -
D: -
CDR3: CASSKTGTGGGEQYF
DNA: TGTGCCAGCAGCAAAACCGGGACAGGGGGCGGAGAGCAGTACTTC

V: TRBV6-4
J: TRBJ1-5
size: -
D: -
CDR3: CASSVKDRKNQPQHF
DNA: TGTGCCAGCAGTGTAAAGGACAGAAAGAATCAGCCCCAGCATTTT

V: TRBV5-1
J: TRBJ1-6
size: -
D: TRBD1
CDR3: CASSQAPTGGMSYNSPLHF
DNA: TGCGCCAGCAGCCAGGCCCCGACAGGGGGCATGTCCTATAATTCACCCCTCCACTTT

V: TRBV10-3
J: TRBJ2-2
size: -
D: -
CDR3: CAITAEDTGELFF
DNA: TGTGCCATCACCGCGGAGGACACCGGGGAGCTGTTTTTT

V: TRBV15
J: TRBJ1-2
size: -
D: TRBD1
CDR3: CATSGQGIYGYTF
DNA: TGTGCCACCAGCGGACAGGGAATCTATGGCTACACCTTC

V: TRBV28
J: TRBJ1-5
size: few
D: TRBD1
CDR3: CASSPGQVGQPQHF
DNA: TGTGCCAGCAGTCCCGGACAGGTGGGGCAGCCCCAGCATTTT

V: TRBV5-8
J: TRBJ1-2
size: -
D: -
CDR3: CASTPFRRGDGGYTF
DNA: TGTGCCAGCACCCCCTTCCGGAGGGGAGATGGAGGCTACACCTTC

V: TRBV5-8
J: TRBJ1-5
size: -
D: TRBD1
CDR3: CASSFDRGRSNQPQHF
DNA: TGTGCCAGCAGTTTCGACAGGGGCCGGAGCAATCAGCCCCAGCATTTT

V: TRBV24-1
J: TRBJ2-2
size: -
D: -
CDR3: CATSVSLAGGGELFF
DNA: TGTGCCACCAGTGTTTCACTAGCCGGCGGGGGGGAGCTGTTTTTT

V: TRBV29-1
J: TRBJ2-1
size: -
D: TRBD2
CDR3: CSVEDRWLAGEVNEQFF
DNA: TGCAGCGTTGAAGATCGGTGGCTAGCGGGAGAGGTCAATGAGCAGTTCTTC

V: TRBV6-6
J: TRBJ1-2
size: -
D: -
CDR3: CASSYSQGITNYGYTF
DNA: TGTGCCAGCAGTTACTCTCAGGGAATAACTAACTATGGCTACACCTTC

V: TRBV5-5
J: TRBJ2-7
size: -
D: -
CDR3: CASSPGTGLSYEQYF
DNA: TGTGCCAGCAGCCCCGGAACAGGGCTTTCCTACGAGCAGTACTTC

V: TRBV27
J: TRBJ1-2
size: -
D: TRBD1
CDR3: CASTGAAAGGLYGYTF
DNA: TGTGCCAGCACCGGGGCCGCGGCAGGGGGGCTTTATGGCTACACCTTC

V: TRBV5-6
J: TRBJ1-6
size: -
D: -
CDR3: CASSLEGRIGSPLHF
DNA: TGTGCCAGCAGCTTAGAGGGTCGGATCGGTTCACCCCTCCACTTT

V: TRBV15
J: TRBJ2-1
size: many
D: TRBD2
CDR3: CATSRSGTSGSIWGEQFF
DNA: TGTGCCACCAGCAGAAGCGGGACTAGCGGGAGTATCTGGGGTGAGCAGTTCTTC

V: TRBV30
J: TRBJ2-5
size: -
D: -
CDR3: CACQMSTATQYF
DNA: TGTGCCTGCCAAATGAGCACCGCGACCCAGTACTTC

V: TRBV2
J: TRBJ2-2
size: -
D: -
CDR3: CASSERTLATTGELFF
DNA: TGTGCCAGCAGTGAAAGGACACTGGCCACCACCGGGGAGCTGTTTTTT

V: TRBV15
J: TRBJ2-5
size: -
D: TRBD2
CDR3: CATGRVGGGQETQYF
DNA: TGTGCCACCGGACGGGTCGGGGGGGGACAAGAGACCCAGTACTTC

V: TRBV11-2
J: TRBJ1-4
size: few
D: TRBD1
CDR3: CASSRNPGQSNEKLFF
DNA: TGTGCCAGCAGTCGGAATCCGGGACAGTCTAATGAAAAACTGTTTTTT